This T cell receptor (beta chain) was captured by sequencing in a study of tumor-infiltrating lymphocytes in oesophageal squamous cell carcinoma. The CDR3 runs to 15 residues. Per germline, CDR1 MNHNS and CDR2 SASEGT. V was pared by 3 bases and J by 0 bases, with 10 bases between. This clonotype was detected only a few times. MiXCR, applied by TCRdb to the PCR reads, yields one record per CDR3 protein. The data hold some 18,000 distinct CDR3 sequences, with roughly two fifths observed a single time. This chain connects TRBV6-1 to TRBJ2-3, with D maybe TRBD2 (5 bases). This clonotype was sampled from a female donor with esophageal squamous cell carcinoma. The sequenced sample was normal esophageal tissue next to the tumor. As DNA, the CDR3 is TGTGCCAGCAGTGACGCCCGGACTAGCACAGATACGCAGTATTTT. Its protein is CASSDARTSTDTQYF.